Listed below are T cell receptor beta chains from one sample, sequenced in a study of shared clonotypes between healthy human individuals. The data were produced by immunoSEQ multiplex PCR, yet TCRdb's version contains in-frame clones alone and is incomplete. The data hold roughly 1.5 million clones, with 95% to 99% observed a single time. The sequencing input was naive CD4+ T cells sorted from blood. These receptors came from a man younger than 40 in good health. Both conserved end residues are part of each CDR3. The D gene is left open where the match is weak. A row's size may be missing; if present it is once, few, many or a size class.

clone_size j_call d_call v_call cdr3_aa cdr3_nt
- TRBJ2-2 TRBD2 TRBV30 CAWSVLAYGELFF TGTGCCTGGAGTGTACTAGCGTACGGGGAGCTGTTTTTT
- TRBJ2-7 TRBD2 TRBV5-5 CASGPGTGLSSYEQYF TGTGCCAGCGGGCCAGGGACGGGACTAAGCTCCTACGAGCAGTACTTC
- TRBJ1-1 - TRBV5-1 CASSPDRGGTEAFF TGCGCCAGCAGCCCCGACCGCGGAGGTACTGAAGCTTTCTTT
- TRBJ2-2 - TRBV4-3 CASSQDALFGLSGMNTGELFF TGCGCCAGCAGCCAAGATGCGCTTTTCGGACTATCCGGCATGAACACCGGGGAGCTGTTTTTT
- TRBJ2-5 - TRBV18 CASSTGETQYF TGTGCCAGCTCGACGGGAGAGACCCAGTACTTC
- TRBJ2-7 - TRBV29-1 CSVGGHLSYEQYF TGCAGCGTTGGAGGACACCTCTCCTACGAGCAGTACTTC
- TRBJ1-5 - TRBV30 CAWRSGRGRNQPQHF TGTGCCTGGAGATCCGGCAGGGGACGGAATCAGCCCCAGCATTTT
once TRBJ1-1 - TRBV29-1 CSARSRTDMNTEAFF TGCAGCGCTCGGAGTAGGACGGACATGAACACTGAAGCTTTCTTT
- TRBJ2-1 - TRBV11-2 CASSLEISYNEQFF TGTGCCAGCAGCCTAGAGATCTCCTACAATGAGCAGTTCTTC
- TRBJ2-2 - TRBV4-1 CASSPSGAGELFF TGCGCCAGCAGCCCGAGTGGGGCCGGGGAGCTGTTTTTT
few TRBJ2-2 - TRBV6-1 CASSHTGELFF TGTGCCAGCAGTCACACCGGGGAGCTGTTTTTT
- TRBJ2-1 TRBD2 TRBV7-8 CASSLSGRRLDEQFF TGTGCCAGCAGCTTGAGCGGGAGACGGTTGGATGAGCAGTTCTTC
- TRBJ2-3 - TRBV10-2 CASLLFGGSTDTQYF TGCGCCAGCCTCCTCTTTGGCGGGTCCACAGATACGCAGTATTTT
- TRBJ1-2 - TRBV29-1 CSVGPGGGYTF TGCAGCGTTGGTCCTGGTGGGGGCTACACCTTC
- TRBJ1-1 - TRBV2 CASSDSRGDTEAFF TGTGCCAGCAGTGACAGCAGGGGCGACACTGAAGCTTTCTTT
- TRBJ2-7 TRBD2 TRBV6-6 CASSRLAGGYEQYF TGTGCCAGCAGTCGACTAGCGGGAGGCTACGAGCAGTACTTC
- TRBJ2-1 TRBD2 TRBV5-5 CASSRGGTSRYNEQFF TGTGCCAGCAGCCGAGGCGGGACTAGCCGTTACAATGAGCAGTTCTTC
- TRBJ1-1 - TRBV29-1 CSVDLSDTLAFF TGCAGCGTTGATCTCTCGGACACTCTAGCTTTCTTT
- TRBJ2-2 TRBD2 TRBV10-1 CASSELAGVYPGELFF TGCGCCAGCAGTGAACTAGCGGGAGTATACCCCGGGGAGCTGTTTTTT
- TRBJ2-7 TRBD2 TRBV4-1 CASSQGSGGPSYEQYF TGCGCCAGCAGCCAAGGTTCGGGAGGGCCGTCCTACGAGCAGTACTTC
- TRBJ1-1 - TRBV5-4 CATIDRNTEAFF TGTGCCACCATCGACAGGAACACTGAAGCTTTCTTT
- TRBJ2-7 - TRBV7-2 CASSPPGLYEQYF TGTGCCAGCAGCCCGCCGGGACTCTACGAGCAGTACTTC
- TRBJ1-2 - TRBV6-6 CASSSPDREYGYTF TGTGCCAGCAGTTCGCCGGACAGAGAATATGGCTACACCTTC
once TRBJ2-7 TRBD2 TRBV10-2 CASTWGGTIYEQYF TGCGCCAGCACTTGGGGGGGTACAATTTACGAGCAGTACTTC
- TRBJ1-2 TRBD1 TRBV18 CASSPDRVNYGYTF TGTGCCAGCTCACCAGACAGGGTTAACTATGGCTACACCTTC
- TRBJ2-7 TRBD2 TRBV2 CASRWTSSTSYEQYF TGTGCCAGCAGATGGACTAGCAGTACCTCCTACGAGCAGTACTTC
- TRBJ1-1 - TRBV6-5 CASSPQGPLNTEAFF TGTGCCAGCAGTCCCCAGGGACCCCTGAACACTGAAGCTTTCTTT
- TRBJ2-5 - TRBV30 CAWSLQGAETQYF TGTGCCTGGAGCCTACAGGGTGCCGAGACCCAGTACTTC
- TRBJ1-4 - TRBV5-8 CASSETGLLSKLFF TGTGCCAGCAGCGAGACAGGCCTACTTTCGAAACTGTTTTTT
- TRBJ2-7 - TRBV9 CASSVGQANYEQYF TGTGCCAGCAGCGTAGGCCAGGCGAACTACGAGCAGTACTTC
once TRBJ1-3 - TRBV9 CASSVRQGTNTIYF TGTGCCAGCAGCGTGAGGCAGGGGACAAACACCATATATTTT
- TRBJ2-2 - TRBV9 CASSATVTGELFF TGTGCCAGCAGCGCAACTGTGACCGGGGAGCTGTTTTTT
once TRBJ2-1 - TRBV10-1 CASSEGYNEQFF TGCGCCAGCAGTGAAGGCTACAATGAGCAGTTCTTC
- TRBJ2-3 - TRBV29-1 CSARFLDTQYF TGCAGCGCAAGATTCTTAGATACGCAGTATTTT
- TRBJ2-7 TRBD2 TRBV5-1 CASSASLAGGLYEQYF TGCGCCAGCAGCGCCTCCCTAGCGGGAGGTTTATACGAGCAGTACTTC